This T cell receptor beta chain was observed in a study of blood T cell repertoires in COVID-19 (dated by TCRdb to 2018 to 2020). At the level of the whole study: Collaborator samples came from the United States, Italy and Spain and covered acute and convalescent phases of COVID-19. Deeply sampled blood TCRbeta repertoires from subjects exposed to, actively infected with, or recovered from COVID-19 were included in the dataset. A de-identified subject ID, COVID-19 status, age in years and sex were almost always included in the sample metadata. Samples came from the ongoing ImmuneRACE study (first 160 participants) plus 1,254 subjects from 6 global collaborators. The repertoires were released in a freely available public database intended as a resource for research on the immune response to SARS-CoV-2. Where HLA class I and class II types were available, the types were taken from metadata supplied by the sample provider, not from assay-based typing. The prospective study material was composed of cDNA or gDNA derived from T cells, B-cell-depleted T cells, or PBMCs. Findings and caveats that apply to the study as a whole: Clinical and demographic metadata were provided uncurated, with the amount varying by source and participant.

Whole blood was collected in K2EDTA tubes by collaborating institutions according to the institutions' own protocols. For TCRbeta analysis, collaborators shipped samples as frozen whole blood, isolated PBMCs, or DNA extracted from either of those sample types. This clone has more than one count but fewer than ten. No cognate antigen has been identified for it. Per-base quality was not reported, and no clone a single base away is much larger than it. TCRbeta CDR3 regions were amplified from genomic DNA using the immunoSEQ Assay, a bias-controlled multiplex PCR. Under the source paper's analysis protocol: Within the assay, amplification of reference gene primers was used to estimate how many nucleated cells each sample contained. To quantify the absolute abundance of each unique TCRbeta CDR3 rearrangement, sequence reads were collapsed and filtered. For each sample, productive Simpson clonality was calculated as the square root of Simpson's diversity index over productive rearrangements. Held by TCRdb, this immuneACCESS table contains in-frame sequences only and omits some clones. Under half of the omission traces to an unresolved V gene where checked; the cause of the rest is unknown. From that table come the V and J calls and clone size; the DNA was used to work out D and trimming. This sample is represented by about 59,000 clones; around 73% of them were singletons. The top ten constitute roughly 12% of the sample.

This clonotype originated in an elderly man with acute or convalescent COVID-19. The sequenced sample consisted of peripheral blood.

The sequence in DNA is TGTGCCACCAGCAGAGATATCTCCCTGGGTCTAGCGGGGCTCACAGATACGCAGTATTTT. Its protein product is CATSRDISLGLAGLTDTQYF. The receptor chain draws on TRBV15 and TRBJ2-3; 9 central bases correspond to TRBD2. Reading from cysteine to phenylalanine, the CDR3 counts 20 amino acids. Only the CDR3 part of the read is kept: 60 bases, read in frame from the first base. For CDR1 and CDR2, the germline V gene (reference sequence) lists LNHNV and YYDKDF. V is trimmed back by 0 bases and J by 2 bases, and the junction contains 15 bases that no gene match accounts for.